Listed below are T cell receptor beta chains from one sample, sequenced in a study of T cell clusters in autoimmune cytopenias. Each CDR3 protein gets one entry in TCRdb, which reprocessed the multiplex PCR reads and gives no DNA. Its listing shows some 13,000 distinct CDR3 sequences. Sequenced material: peripheral blood. These receptors all come from a human donor with an autoimmune cytopenia or autoimmune hepatitis (not recorded which). CDR3s include the opening cysteine and the closing phenylalanine or tryptophan. For some rows the clone size is stated as once, few or many, or as a class when expanded; others skip it.

TRBV5-4	medium-sized	TRBJ2-2	CASSTRTGELFF
TRBV29-1	medium-sized	TRBJ2-1	CSVESRDGVYNEQFF
TRBV5-4	.	TRBJ1-2	CASSLVGGGYGYTF
TRBV12-3/TRBV12-4	.	TRBJ2-2	CASSRGGGRAGELFF
TRBV29-1	.	TRBJ2-5	CSAALSGGQETQYF
TRBV6-6	medium-sized	TRBJ2-1	CASSYSGQSNEQFF
TRBV6-2/TRBV6-3	.	TRBJ2-7	CASTLQLGETYEQYF
TRBV6-1	.	TRBJ1-6	CASSERAGGYNSPLHF
TRBV15	.	TRBJ2-5	CATSRPASGDFETQYF
TRBV5-4	medium-sized	TRBJ2-1	CASSPGTTYNEQFF
TRBV29-1	medium-sized	TRBJ2-3	CSVGRLGDTQYF
TRBV6-2/TRBV6-3	.	TRBJ2-1	CASSYLAGPRFF
TRBV29-1	medium-sized	TRBJ2-5	CSADYLGGAQYF
TRBV18	.	TRBJ2-3	CASSLLASNTDTQYF
TRBV11-2	.	TRBJ2-3	CASSLVTAGTDTQYF
TRBV5-1	.	TRBJ2-3	CASSSGLASTDTQYF
TRBV29-1	medium-sized	TRBJ2-1	CSVSGPFGMFF
TRBV6-5	.	TRBJ2-3	CASSPDRARAQYF
TRBV4-2	.	TRBJ1-4	CASSQETASKKLFF
TRBV19	.	TRBJ2-2	CASSPRGSEQGGELFF
TRBV5-1	.	TRBJ1-3	CASSSTGGNTIYF
TRBV19	medium-sized	TRBJ2-1	CASSIRPGAVNEQFF
TRBV5-4	.	TRBJ2-5	CASSPGLTSGGEGETQYF
TRBV6-6	.	TRBJ2-3	CASKRTDTQYF
TRBV30	.	TRBJ2-3	CAWATGPLGADTQYF
TRBV29-1	medium-sized	TRBJ2-6	CSVEEVAGATGANVLTF
TRBV20-1	.	TRBJ2-7	CSAPVAGGYEQYF
TRBV27	.	TRBJ2-1	CASSFDQYNEQFF
TRBV18	.	TRBJ1-4	CASSPFPLATNEKLFF
TRBV7-6	medium-sized	TRBJ2-1	CASSLARSGSNEQFF
TRBV30	.	TRBJ1-4	CAWSATGGKLFF
TRBV6-5	.	TRBJ1-2	CASIDPVGGYTF
TRBV29-1	medium-sized	TRBJ2-1	CSVTSYNEQFF
TRBV12-3/TRBV12-4	.	TRBJ1-4	CASTSLGEEKLFF
TRBV29-1	medium-sized	TRBJ1-4	CSVEGRDNEKLFF
TRBV19	medium-sized	TRBJ2-3	CASRAGVGVLGTDTQYF
TRBV5-5	.	TRBJ1-1	CASSLASGAGTEAFF
TRBV7-9	.	TRBJ2-5	CASSLAGLQETQYF
TRBV29-1	.	TRBJ2-7	CSGTGTGGGEQYF
TRBV12-3/TRBV12-4	.	TRBJ1-6	CASSSRGESPLHF
TRBV6-5	.	TRBJ2-7	CASSQALGYEQYF
TRBV18	.	TRBJ2-5	CASSPPLLAGAETQYF
TRBV7-6	.	TRBJ2-2	CASSFLTSGALGELFF
TRBV6-5	.	TRBJ2-2	CASREGQGNTGELFF
TRBV6-2/TRBV6-3	.	TRBJ2-3	CASSFRGTSGSDTQYF
TRBV5-5	.	TRBJ1-6	CASSLGTGSTPLHF
TRBV19	.	TRBJ2-5	CASSTYGTGAETQYF
TRBV29-1	medium-sized	TRBJ2-3	CSVGSVSGGGDTQYF
TRBV19	medium-sized	TRBJ2-5	CASGDWGETQYF
TRBV30	.	TRBJ2-5	CAWRKGSQETQYF
TRBV6-5	.	TRBJ2-5	CASSEKLWGFQETQYF
TRBV15	.	TRBJ2-5	CATSRAWGGPQETQYF
TRBV6-5	.	TRBJ2-3	CASSYSASGRSDTQYF
TRBV19	medium-sized	TRBJ2-2	CASSVTSGSNTGELFF
TRBV30	.	TRBJ2-2	CAWSVLGANTGELFF
TRBV5-6	.	TRBJ2-4	CASSAGPQESKNIQYF
TRBV27	medium-sized	TRBJ2-3	CASSTYTDTQYF
TRBV30	.	TRBJ1-6	CAWRSELSYNSPLHF
TRBV30	.	TRBJ2-1	CAWRGGVTGFSSYNEQFF
TRBV19	.	TRBJ1-1	CASSIPPDGGPDTEAFF